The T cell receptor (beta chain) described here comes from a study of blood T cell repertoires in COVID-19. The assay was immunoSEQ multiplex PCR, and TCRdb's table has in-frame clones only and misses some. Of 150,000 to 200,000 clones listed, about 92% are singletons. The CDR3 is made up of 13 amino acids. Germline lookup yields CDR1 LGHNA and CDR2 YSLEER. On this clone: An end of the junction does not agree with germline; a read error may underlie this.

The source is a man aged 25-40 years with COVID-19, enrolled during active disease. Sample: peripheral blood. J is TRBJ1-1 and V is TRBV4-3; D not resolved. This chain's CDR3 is CASSKDMNTEAFF. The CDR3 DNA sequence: TGCGCCAGCAGCAAAGATATGAACACTGAAGCTTTCTTT.